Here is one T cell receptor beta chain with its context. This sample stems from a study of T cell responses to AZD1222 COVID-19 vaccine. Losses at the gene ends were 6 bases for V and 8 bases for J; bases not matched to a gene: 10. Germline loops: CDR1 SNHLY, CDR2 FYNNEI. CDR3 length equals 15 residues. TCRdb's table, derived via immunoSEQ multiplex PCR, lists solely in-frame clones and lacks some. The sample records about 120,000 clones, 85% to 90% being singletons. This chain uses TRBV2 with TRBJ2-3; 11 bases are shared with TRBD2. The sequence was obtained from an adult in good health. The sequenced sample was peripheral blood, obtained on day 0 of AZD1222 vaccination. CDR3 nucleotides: TGTGCCAGCAGAGGCCTAGCGGGGGGTATAGGTACGCAGTATTTT. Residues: CASRGLAGGIGTQYF.